This note documents a single T cell receptor (beta chain) sequence. Source study methods: Quantification of nucleated cells was approximated via reference gene primer amplification. TCRdb keeps only in-frame clones here, not all; method: immunoSEQ multiplex PCR. That table furnishes V, J and clone size, whereas the DNA furnished D and trimming. The sample holds about 150,000 clones, over 60% seen once. The data originate from a study of blood T cell repertoires in COVID-19. Across the whole study: Acute and convalescent COVID-19 specimens originated in the United States, Italy and Spain. In each case, the material was cDNA or gDNA derived from T cells, B-cell-depleted T cells, or PBMCs.

Germline V lookup: CDR1 MNHEY, CDR2 SMNVEV (reference sequence). This CDR3 has 14 amino acids. V dropped 0 bases and J dropped 5 bases, with 9 bases sitting between them. The chain links TRBV27 to TRBJ2-3, with D possibly being TRBD2 (6 bases). The TCR comes from a man over 45 with acute or convalescent COVID-19. Sample: peripheral blood. CDR3 sequence: CASSLSSGGDTQYF. The CDR3 DNA is TGTGCCAGCAGTTTATCATCCGGGGGAGATACGCAGTATTTT.